This is a list of T cell receptor beta chains from one sample in a study of shared clonotypes between healthy human individuals. Clones were sequenced by immunoSEQ multiplex PCR, and TCRdb holds only the in-frame ones, with some missing. The repertoire includes hundreds of thousands of clones, around 78% of them detected once, and around 2% sits in the top ten. The material sequenced was memory CD4+ T cells sorted from blood. These receptors all stem from a woman under 40 in good health. Each CDR3 is given with its conserved first and last residue. The D gene is left open where the match is weak. Size values are once, few and many counts, or a class for expanded clones, and some rows have none.

CDR3: CAIGGTGTGELFF
DNA: TGTGCCATCGGGGGGACTGGCACCGGGGAGCTGTTTTTT
length: 13
size: -
D: TRBD2
J: TRBJ2-2
V: TRBV28

CDR3: CASSYGTGVGYGYTF
DNA: TGTGCCAGCAGTTACGGGACAGGGGTGGGCTATGGCTACACCTTC
length: 15
size: -
D: TRBD1
J: TRBJ1-2
V: TRBV6-5

CDR3: CASSFVLSGPGGAFF
DNA: TGTGCCAGCAGCTTTGTTTTGAGCGGGCCCGGAGGAGCTTTCTTT
length: 15
size: -
D: -
J: TRBJ1-1
V: TRBV7-9

CDR3: CASSESGLTYEQYF
DNA: TGTGCCAGCAGTGAATCCGGGTTAACCTACGAGCAGTACTTC
length: 14
size: many
D: -
J: TRBJ2-7
V: TRBV6-1

CDR3: CASSFSRGRTYEQYF
DNA: TGCGCCAGCAGCTTCAGCCGGGGGAGAACCTACGAGCAGTACTTC
length: 15
size: -
D: -
J: TRBJ2-7
V: TRBV5-1

CDR3: CASSVADRGTEAFF
DNA: TGTGCCAGCAGCGTAGCTGACAGGGGGACTGAAGCTTTCTTT
length: 14
size: many
D: TRBD1
J: TRBJ1-1
V: TRBV9

CDR3: CASGLSGVDGELFF
DNA: TGTGCTAGTGGTTTGTCAGGGGTCGACGGGGAGCTGTTTTTT
length: 14
size: -
D: -
J: TRBJ2-2
V: TRBV12-5

CDR3: CAWTSGVEQYF
DNA: TGTGCCTGGACCTCAGGGGTCGAGCAGTACTTC
length: 11
size: -
D: -
J: TRBJ2-7
V: TRBV30

CDR3: CASSRFGGFSYNEQFF
DNA: TGTGCCAGTAGTAGGTTCGGGGGATTCTCCTACAATGAGCAGTTCTTC
length: 16
size: -
D: -
J: TRBJ2-1
V: TRBV19

CDR3: CASSLDSGTGGYNEQFF
DNA: TGTGCCAGCAGCTTAGACTCAGGGACAGGAGGTTACAATGAGCAGTTCTTC
length: 17
size: -
D: TRBD1
J: TRBJ2-1
V: TRBV11-3

CDR3: CASRPPGQRNQPQHF
DNA: TGTGCCAGCAGGCCTCCGGGACAGCGGAATCAGCCCCAGCATTTT
length: 15
size: -
D: TRBD1
J: TRBJ1-5
V: TRBV6-1

CDR3: CASSLQGADEAFF
DNA: TGTGCCAGCAGTTTACAGGGGGCAGATGAAGCTTTCTTT
length: 13
size: -
D: TRBD1
J: TRBJ1-1
V: TRBV27

CDR3: CASSASGKGYEQYF
DNA: TGTGCCAGCAGTGCTTCGGGAAAGGGCTACGAGCAGTACTTC
length: 14
size: -
D: -
J: TRBJ2-7
V: TRBV6-5

CDR3: CASSLSADVKGAQYF
DNA: TGTGCCAGCAGCTTATCGGCCGATGTCAAAGGGGCCCAGTACTTC
length: 15
size: -
D: -
J: TRBJ2-5
V: TRBV7-9

CDR3: CASRVDGSSYEQYF
DNA: TGCGCCAGCAGGGTAGACGGGTCCTCCTACGAGCAGTACTTC
length: 14
size: -
D: -
J: TRBJ2-7
V: TRBV10-2

CDR3: CASSLAVSKGEQFF
DNA: TGTGCCAGCAGCTTAGCGGTTAGCAAGGGTGAGCAGTTCTTC
length: 14
size: few
D: -
J: TRBJ2-1
V: TRBV7-6

CDR3: CASSFRRTGLYEQYF
DNA: TGTGCCAGCAGCTTCCGGAGAACGGGGTTATACGAGCAGTACTTC
length: 15
size: few
D: -
J: TRBJ2-7
V: TRBV7-8

CDR3: CASSIRTSGSDTQYF
DNA: TGTGCCAGTAGTATCCGGACTAGCGGGAGCGATACGCAGTATTTT
length: 15
size: -
D: TRBD2
J: TRBJ2-3
V: TRBV19

CDR3: CSVDKQGYNEQFF
DNA: TGCAGCGTTGATAAACAGGGTTACAATGAGCAGTTCTTC
length: 13
size: -
D: -
J: TRBJ2-1
V: TRBV29-1

CDR3: CACRVRGGRYNEQFF
DNA: TGTGCCTGCCGTGTGCGGGGAGGCCGTTACAATGAGCAGTTCTTC
length: 15
size: few
D: -
J: TRBJ2-1
V: TRBV30

CDR3: CASSPRSPASYEQYF
DNA: TGTGCCAGCAGTCCCCGCTCGCCTGCGTCCTACGAGCAGTACTTC
length: 15
size: once
D: -
J: TRBJ2-7
V: TRBV2

CDR3: CASSRTSGGPETQYF
DNA: TGTGCCAGCAGTCGGACTAGCGGGGGTCCTGAGACCCAGTACTTC
length: 15
size: -
D: TRBD2
J: TRBJ2-5
V: TRBV7-9

CDR3: CASGTSGNQETQYF
DNA: TGTGCCAGCGGGACTAGCGGGAACCAAGAGACCCAGTACTTC
length: 14
size: -
D: TRBD2
J: TRBJ2-5
V: TRBV6-6

CDR3: CASSLARSGANVLTF
DNA: TGTGCCAGCAGCTTAGCGCGATCTGGGGCCAACGTCCTGACTTTC
length: 15
size: -
D: -
J: TRBJ2-6
V: TRBV11-2

CDR3: CASGTGHTSNQPQHF
DNA: TGTGCCAGCGGGACAGGACATACTAGCAATCAGCCCCAGCATTTT
length: 15
size: -
D: TRBD1
J: TRBJ1-5
V: TRBV19

CDR3: CASSCQRLQPYYEQYF
DNA: TGCGCCAGCAGCTGCCAAAGACTACAACCATACTACGAGCAGTACTTC
length: 16
size: -
D: -
J: TRBJ2-7
V: TRBV5-1

CDR3: CASSLFSGSGYNEQFF
DNA: TGTGCCAGCAGTTTGTTCAGCGGGAGTGGATACAATGAGCAGTTCTTC
length: 16
size: once
D: TRBD2
J: TRBJ2-1
V: TRBV28

CDR3: CASSFGPGGGYEQYF
DNA: TGTGCCAGCAGCTTCGGTCCAGGAGGGGGCTACGAGCAGTACTTC
length: 15
size: -
D: -
J: TRBJ2-7
V: TRBV7-2

CDR3: CASSFGETTYGYTF
DNA: TGTGCCAGCAGCTTTGGCGAGACGACCTATGGCTACACCTTC
length: 14
size: many
D: -
J: TRBJ1-2
V: TRBV5-5

CDR3: CASSVGSSGTQYF
DNA: TGTGCCAGCAGCGTAGGAAGTAGCGGGACCCAGTACTTC
length: 13
size: -
D: -
J: TRBJ2-5
V: TRBV9

CDR3: CASSQDLLAGTDTQYF
DNA: TGTGCCAGCAGCCAAGATCTCCTAGCGGGCACAGATACGCAGTATTTT
length: 16
size: -
D: TRBD2
J: TRBJ2-3
V: TRBV14

CDR3: CASSLGGIDPDTQYF
DNA: TGCGCCAGCAGCTTGGGCGGGATAGATCCAGATACGCAGTATTTT
length: 15
size: -
D: -
J: TRBJ2-3
V: TRBV5-1

CDR3: CATGRDFTDTQYF
DNA: TGTGCCACCGGAAGGGACTTCACAGATACGCAGTATTTT
length: 13
size: -
D: -
J: TRBJ2-3
V: TRBV2

CDR3: CASNPTGAVGTEAFF
DNA: TGCGCCAGCAACCCGACAGGGGCGGTTGGCACTGAAGCTTTCTTT
length: 15
size: -
D: TRBD1
J: TRBJ1-1
V: TRBV5-1

CDR3: CASSLEGGGYGYTF
DNA: TGTGCCAGCAGCTTGGAAGGGGGCGGCTATGGCTACACCTTC
length: 14
size: many
D: TRBD1
J: TRBJ1-2
V: TRBV5-6

CDR3: CASSQVGARTSASGQYF
DNA: TGCGCCAGCAGTCAAGTAGGGGCGAGGACTAGCGCCTCTGGGCAGTACTTC
length: 17
size: -
D: TRBD2
J: TRBJ2-7
V: TRBV4-1

CDR3: CASSPQRGEQYF
DNA: TGTGCCAGCAGCCCCCAGAGGGGTGAGCAGTACTTC
length: 12
size: -
D: -
J: TRBJ2-7
V: TRBV14

CDR3: CASSKGLAGVKDTQYF
DNA: TGTGCCAGCAGCAAGGGACTAGCGGGAGTGAAAGATACGCAGTATTTT
length: 16
size: -
D: -
J: TRBJ2-3
V: TRBV21-1

CDR3: CASSTNAGTENTEAFF
DNA: TGTGCCAGTAGTACGAATGCCGGGACAGAAAACACTGAAGCTTTCTTT
length: 16
size: -
D: TRBD1
J: TRBJ1-1
V: TRBV19

CDR3: CASSPYSRGETQYF
DNA: TGTGCCAGCAGTCCCTATTCCAGGGGAGAGACCCAGTACTTC
length: 14
size: -
D: -
J: TRBJ2-5
V: TRBV27

CDR3: CASSPYFQAGTGELFF
DNA: TGCGCCAGCAGCCCCTACTTCCAGGCGGGCACCGGGGAGCTGTTTTTT
length: 16
size: -
D: -
J: TRBJ2-2
V: TRBV5-1

CDR3: CASSEIQGAYQPQHF
DNA: TGTGCCAGCAGTGAGATACAGGGGGCTTATCAGCCCCAGCATTTT
length: 15
size: -
D: TRBD1
J: TRBJ1-5
V: TRBV6-1

CDR3: CASSFADGDGELFF
DNA: TGTGCCAGCAGCTTCGCGGACGGAGACGGGGAGCTGTTTTTT
length: 14
size: -
D: -
J: TRBJ2-2
V: TRBV7-6

CDR3: CASSSRLAGPQYF
DNA: TGTGCCAGCAGCTCCAGACTAGCGGGACCCCAGTACTTC
length: 13
size: -
D: TRBD2
J: TRBJ2-5
V: TRBV13

CDR3: CASSRATGKSEGYTF
DNA: TGTGCCAGCAGCCGTGCTACCGGGAAGTCAGAAGGGTACACCTTC
length: 15
size: -
D: -
J: TRBJ1-2
V: TRBV7-2

CDR3: CASSVVDRSDQPQHF
DNA: TGTGCCAGCAGCGTAGTGGACAGAAGTGATCAGCCCCAGCATTTT
length: 15
size: -
D: -
J: TRBJ1-5
V: TRBV9

CDR3: CASTPFGGLAGDTGELFF
DNA: TGTGCCAGCACCCCTTTTGGAGGACTAGCGGGAGACACCGGGGAGCTGTTTTTT
length: 18
size: -
D: TRBD2
J: TRBJ2-2
V: TRBV28

CDR3: CASSEGRGNYGYTF
DNA: TGTGCCAGCAGTGAAGGCAGGGGGAACTATGGCTACACCTTC
length: 14
size: -
D: TRBD1
J: TRBJ1-2
V: TRBV6-1

CDR3: CASSPLERGTQYF
DNA: TGTGCCAGCAGCCCCCTGGAGAGGGGGACCCAGTACTTC
length: 13
size: -
D: -
J: TRBJ2-5
V: TRBV25-1